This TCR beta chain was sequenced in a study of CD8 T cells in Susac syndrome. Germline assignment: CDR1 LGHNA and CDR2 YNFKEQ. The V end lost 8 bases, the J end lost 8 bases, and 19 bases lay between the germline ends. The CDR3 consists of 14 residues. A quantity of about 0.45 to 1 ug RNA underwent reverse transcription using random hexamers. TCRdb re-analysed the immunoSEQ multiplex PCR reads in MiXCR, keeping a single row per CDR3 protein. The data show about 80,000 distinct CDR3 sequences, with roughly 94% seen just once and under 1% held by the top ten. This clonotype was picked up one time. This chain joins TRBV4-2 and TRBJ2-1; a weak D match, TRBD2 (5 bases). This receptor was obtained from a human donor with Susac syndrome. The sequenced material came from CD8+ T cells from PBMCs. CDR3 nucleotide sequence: TGTGCCAGCGGACTGAGAAGCCCCAAGGATGAGCAGTTCTTC. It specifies CASGLRSPKDEQFF.